A single sample gave rise to the 9 T cell receptor beta chains below, sequenced in a study of shared clonotypes between healthy human individuals. This table comes from immunoSEQ multiplex PCR, and its TCRdb copy is limited to in-frame clones, with some not included. The sample shows approximately 700,000 clones, 55% to 85% of them seen only once. The sample was memory CD4+ T cells sorted from blood. Subset of the sample: CD45RA-negative fraction. These receptors were obtained from a woman aged 30 to 39 in good health.

The chain is built from TRBV30 and TRBJ2-7; TRBD2 matches 9 bases. This CDR3 comprises 13 residues. V trimming: 5 bases; J trimming: 2 bases; junction bases outside the gene matches: 4. Germline CDR1 is GTSNPN and CDR2 is SVGIG (reference sequence). As DNA, the CDR3 is TGTGCCTGGGGGCGGGAGGGACCCTACGAGCAGTACTTC. Translated, it gives CAWGREGPYEQYF.

The J gene is TRBJ2-7, the V gene TRBV2; TRBD2 aligns across 12 bases. This CDR3 comprises 14 residues. The germline gives CDR1 SNHLY, CDR2 FYNNEI. The ends lost 6 bases at V and 4 bases at J; junction bases unmatched: 4. The DNA for the CDR3 is TGTGCCAGCAGCGTAGGACTAGCGGGATACGAGCAGTACTTC. Protein: CASSVGLAGYEQYF.

Concerning this clone: A much more abundant neighbour one base away suggests this may be a read error. The same CDR3 can be traced to other DNA sequences in this sample. The rearrangement joins TRBV7-3 to TRBJ2-1; possibly TRBD1 or TRBD2 for D (5 bases each). This CDR3 region has 15 residues. Trimming shortened V by 2 bases and J by 0 bases, and 8 bases separated the two germline ends. Germline CDR1 SGHTA, CDR2 FQGTGA. The CDR3 region has the DNA TGTGCCAGCAGCTTAGAGGGGAGCTCCTACAATGAGCAGTTCTTC. Protein product: CASSLEGSSYNEQFF.

The chain joins TRBV5-1 to TRBJ1-1, with D uncertain. Germline values: CDR1 SGHRS, CDR2 YFSETQ. V dropped 0 bases and J dropped 6 bases, with 9 bases sitting between them. The CDR3 consists of 13 residues. CDR3 bases: TGCGCCAGCAGCTTGGGCGGGGTCGCTGAAGCTTTCTTT. Its translation: CASSLGGVAEAFF.

This chain links TRBV5-8 with TRBJ2-3; D might be TRBD2 (5 bases). Germline CDR1 reads SGHTS; CDR2 reads YDEGEE. V gave up 4 bases and J gave up 6 bases, with 15 bases separating them. CDR3 length equals 14 residues. In DNA, the CDR3 is TGTGCCAGCAGCCAACGAGACTGGGAGGATACGCAGTATTTT. Residues: CASSQRDWEDTQYF.

Concerning this clone itself: Other nucleotide sequences in the sample specify the same CDR3. The chain combines TRBV6-1 with TRBJ1-5, with D maybe TRBD1 (6 bases). Germline CDR1 is MNHNS and CDR2 is SASEGT. The CDR3 has 15 residues. Trimming removed 3 bases from V and 1 base from J, with 10 bases in between. CDR3 nucleotide sequence: TGTGCCAGCAGTGATAACAGGGCGAGCAATCAGCCCCAGCATTTT. This translates into CASSDNRASNQPQHF.

This clone was seen a single time. The chain has TRBV9 and TRBJ2-2; either TRBD1 or TRBD2 may fit D (6 bases each). The CDR3 length is 15 residues. The germline gives CDR1 SGDLS, CDR2 YYNGEE. V was pared by 0 bases and J by 3 bases, with 9 bases between. The CDR3 DNA is TGTGCCAGCAGCGTAGGGGGGGCACACACCGGGGAGCTGTTTTTT. This translates into CASSVGGAHTGELFF.

The chain joins TRBV5-1 to TRBJ2-5; 9 bases match TRBD2. The length of the CDR3 is 16 residues. The J segment lost 4 bases and the V segment lost 0 bases, leaving 7 bases of the junction unmatched. CDR1 SGHRS and CDR2 YFSETQ come from the germline V gene. For the CDR3, the DNA is TGCGCCAGCAGCTTGGGGACACCTAGCGGGACAGAGACCCAGTACTTC. Translation gives CASSLGTPSGTETQYF. Complete variable domain (other parts from reference TRBV5-1 and TRBJ2-5): KAGVTQTPRYLIKTRGQQVTLSCSPISGHRSVSWYQQTPGQGLQFLFEYFSETQRNKGNFPGRFSGRQFSNSRSEMNVSTLELGDSALYLCASSLGTPSGTETQYFGPGTRLLVL.

This rearrangement joins TRBV28 to TRBJ2-7; TRBD2 agrees at 12 bases. CDR3 size: 14 residues. Losses at the gene ends were 9 bases for V and 4 bases for J; bases not matched to a gene: 7. Per the germline V gene, CDR1 is MDHEN and CDR2 is SYDVKM. The CDR3 spells CASLRLAGVYEQYF. CDR3 sequence (DNA): TGTGCCAGTCTTAGACTAGCGGGAGTTTACGAGCAGTACTTC.